This TCR beta chain originates from a study of shared clonotypes between healthy human individuals. CDR1 is SEHNR and CDR2 is FQNEAQ in the germline V gene (reference sequence). This CDR3 has 13 amino acids. V shed 2 bases and J shed 7 bases, with 9 bases lying between them. TCRdb's copy holds only in-frame clones and misses some; the assay was immunoSEQ multiplex PCR. Here the sample spans a few million clones, approximately 96% being singletons. The chain uses TRBV7-9 and TRBJ1-5; D remains ambiguous. Sample: naive CD4+ T cells sorted from blood. Regarding subset: CD45RA+ positively selected. This receptor was obtained from a man in his late teens or twenties in good health. The CDR3 loop reads CASSLFGGQPQHF. The CDR3, as DNA: TGTGCCAGCAGCTTATTTGGAGGGCAGCCCCAGCATTTT.